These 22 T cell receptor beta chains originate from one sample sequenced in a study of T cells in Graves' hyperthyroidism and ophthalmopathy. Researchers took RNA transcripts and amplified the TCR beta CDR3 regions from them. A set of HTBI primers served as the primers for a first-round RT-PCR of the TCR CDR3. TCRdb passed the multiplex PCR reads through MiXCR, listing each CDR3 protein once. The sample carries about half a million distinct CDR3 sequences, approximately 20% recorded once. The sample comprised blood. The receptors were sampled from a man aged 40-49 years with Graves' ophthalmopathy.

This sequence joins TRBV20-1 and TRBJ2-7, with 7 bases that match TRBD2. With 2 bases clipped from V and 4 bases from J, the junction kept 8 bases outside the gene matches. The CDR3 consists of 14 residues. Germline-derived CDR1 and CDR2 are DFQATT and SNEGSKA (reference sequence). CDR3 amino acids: CSARLGTGGYEQYF. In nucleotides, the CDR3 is TGCAGTGCTAGACTAGGGACGGGGGGTTACGAGCAGTACTTC.

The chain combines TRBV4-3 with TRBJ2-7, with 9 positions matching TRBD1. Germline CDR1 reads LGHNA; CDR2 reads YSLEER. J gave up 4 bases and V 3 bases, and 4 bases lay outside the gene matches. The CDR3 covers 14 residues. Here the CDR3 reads CASSQDDRGYEQYF. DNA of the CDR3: TGCGCCAGCAGCCAGGACGACAGGGGGTACGAGCAGTACTTC.

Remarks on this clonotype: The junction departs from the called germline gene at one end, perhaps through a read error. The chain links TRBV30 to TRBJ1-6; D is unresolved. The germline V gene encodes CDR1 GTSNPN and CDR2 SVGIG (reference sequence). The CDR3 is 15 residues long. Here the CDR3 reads CAGRIGTSYNSPLHF. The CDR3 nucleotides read TGTGCCGGGAGGATTGGTACCTCCTATAATTCACCCCTCCACTTT.

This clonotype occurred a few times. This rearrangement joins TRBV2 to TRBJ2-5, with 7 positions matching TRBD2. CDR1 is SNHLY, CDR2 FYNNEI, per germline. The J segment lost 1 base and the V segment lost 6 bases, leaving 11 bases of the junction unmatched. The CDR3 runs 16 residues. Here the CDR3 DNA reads TGTGCCAGCAGAGCTACCCCTGGCGGGGGCCAAGAGACCCAGTACTTC. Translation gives CASRATPGGGQETQYF.

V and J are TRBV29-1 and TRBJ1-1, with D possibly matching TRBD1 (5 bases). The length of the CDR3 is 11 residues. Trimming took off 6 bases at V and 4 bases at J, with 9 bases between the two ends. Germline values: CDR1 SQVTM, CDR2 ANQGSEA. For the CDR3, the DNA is TGCAGCGTGACAGCCTCCACTGAAGCTTTCTTT. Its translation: CSVTASTEAFF.

The CDR3 DNA reads TGCGCCAGCAGCTTGGATGGGGTAGTTAATTCACCCCTCCACTTT. This sequence encodes CASSLDGVVNSPLHF. V is TRBV5-1 and J is TRBJ1-6, with D unclear. CDR3 size: 15 residues. CDR1 is SGHRS, CDR2 YFSETQ, per germline. V was trimmed by 0 bases and J by 6 bases, leaving 10 bases between them.

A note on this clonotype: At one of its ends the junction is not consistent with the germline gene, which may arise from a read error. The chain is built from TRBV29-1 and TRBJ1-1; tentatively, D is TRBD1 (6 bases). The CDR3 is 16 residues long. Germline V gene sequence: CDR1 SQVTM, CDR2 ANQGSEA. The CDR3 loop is CSVGIWAGAGNTEASF. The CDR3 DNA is TGCAGCGTTGGAATTTGGGCAGGGGCGGGGAACACTGAAGCTTCCTTT.

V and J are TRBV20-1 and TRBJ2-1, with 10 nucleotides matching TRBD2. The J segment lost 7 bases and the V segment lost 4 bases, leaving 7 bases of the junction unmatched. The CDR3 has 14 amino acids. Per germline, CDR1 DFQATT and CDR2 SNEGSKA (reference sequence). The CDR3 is CSATSGGAGNEQFF. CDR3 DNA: TGCAGTGCTACGAGCGGGGGGGCCGGGAATGAGCAGTTCTTC.

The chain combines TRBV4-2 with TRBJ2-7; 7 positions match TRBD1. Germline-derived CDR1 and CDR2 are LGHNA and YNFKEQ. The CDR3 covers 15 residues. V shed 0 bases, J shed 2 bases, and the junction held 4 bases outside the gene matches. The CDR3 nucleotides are TGTGCCAGCAGCCAAGATAGGCAGGGGGCCTACGAGCAGTACTTC. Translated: CASSQDRQGAYEQYF.

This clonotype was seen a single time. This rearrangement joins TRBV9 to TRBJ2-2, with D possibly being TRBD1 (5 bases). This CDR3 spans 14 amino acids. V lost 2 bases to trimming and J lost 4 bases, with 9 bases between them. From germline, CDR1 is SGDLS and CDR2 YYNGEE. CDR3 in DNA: TGTGCCAGCAGCGTTATAGGGGCCACCGGGGAGCTGTTTTTT. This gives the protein CASSVIGATGELFF.

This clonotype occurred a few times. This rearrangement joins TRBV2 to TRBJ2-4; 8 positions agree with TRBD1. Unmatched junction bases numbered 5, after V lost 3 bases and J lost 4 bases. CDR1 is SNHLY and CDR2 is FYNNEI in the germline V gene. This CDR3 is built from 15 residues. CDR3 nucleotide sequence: TGTGCCAGCAGTGATGGGACAGGCGCGAAAAACATTCAGTACTTC. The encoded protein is CASSDGTGAKNIQYF.

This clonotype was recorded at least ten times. The CDR3: CASSSLPGQGGFF. The CDR3 DNA reads TGTGCCAGCAGTTCACTACCGGGACAGGGGGGGTTCTTC. The chain uses TRBV28 and TRBJ2-1; 11 bases agree with TRBD1. The V gene's germline CDR1 is MDHEN and CDR2 SYDVKM. V was pared by 4 bases and J by 15 bases, with 8 bases of the junction left unmatched. CDR3 size: 13 residues.

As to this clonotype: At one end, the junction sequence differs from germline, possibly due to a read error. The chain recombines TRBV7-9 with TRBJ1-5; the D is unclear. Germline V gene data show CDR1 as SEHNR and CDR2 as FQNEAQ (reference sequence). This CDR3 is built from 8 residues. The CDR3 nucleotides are TGTGCCAGCAGCCCGTCGGATTTT. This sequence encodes CASSPSDF.

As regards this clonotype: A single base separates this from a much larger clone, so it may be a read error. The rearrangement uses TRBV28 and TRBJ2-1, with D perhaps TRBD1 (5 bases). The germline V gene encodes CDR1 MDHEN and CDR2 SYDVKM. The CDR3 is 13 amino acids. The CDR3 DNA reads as TGTGCCAGCAGTCCCCGGACATTCAATGAGCAGCTCTTC. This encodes CASSPRTFNEQLF.

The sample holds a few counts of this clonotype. The CDR3 nucleotides read TGCGCCAGCAGCCAAGGAGGGACAGGGGGCGCGGAGACCCAGTACTTC. As protein: CASSQGGTGGAETQYF. V gene TRBV4-3 combines with J gene TRBJ2-5; 12 bases map to TRBD1. J gave up 5 bases and V 1 base, and 5 bases lay outside the gene matches. This CDR3 region has 16 residues. Germline V CDR1 and CDR2: LGHNA, YSLEER.

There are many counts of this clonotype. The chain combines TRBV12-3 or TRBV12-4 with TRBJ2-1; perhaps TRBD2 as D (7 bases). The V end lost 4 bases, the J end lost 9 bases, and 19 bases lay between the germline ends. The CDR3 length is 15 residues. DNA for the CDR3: TGTGCCAGCAGTTCGACTGGACGAGGGGGGGGTGAGCAGTTCTTC. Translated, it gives CASSSTGRGGGEQFF.

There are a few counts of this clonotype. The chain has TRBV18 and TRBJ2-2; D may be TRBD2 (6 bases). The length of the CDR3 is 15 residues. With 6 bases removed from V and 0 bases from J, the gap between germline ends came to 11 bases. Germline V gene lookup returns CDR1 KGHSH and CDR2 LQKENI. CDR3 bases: TGTGCCAGCTCTGTAGGGACTCCGAACACCGGGGAGCTGTTTTTT. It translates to CASSVGTPNTGELFF.

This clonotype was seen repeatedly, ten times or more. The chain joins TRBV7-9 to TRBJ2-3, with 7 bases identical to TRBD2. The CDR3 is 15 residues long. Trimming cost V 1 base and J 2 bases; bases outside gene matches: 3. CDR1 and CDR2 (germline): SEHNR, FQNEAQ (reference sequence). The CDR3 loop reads CASSLGREYTDTQYF. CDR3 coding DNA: TGTGCCAGCAGCTTAGGGCGGGAGTACACAGATACGCAGTATTTT. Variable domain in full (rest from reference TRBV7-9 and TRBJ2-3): DTGVSQNPRHKITKRGQNVTFRCDPISEHNRLYWYRQTLGQGPEFLTYFQNEAQLEKSRLLSDRFSAERPKGSFSTLEIQRTEQGDSAMYLCASSLGREYTDTQYFGPGTRLTVL.

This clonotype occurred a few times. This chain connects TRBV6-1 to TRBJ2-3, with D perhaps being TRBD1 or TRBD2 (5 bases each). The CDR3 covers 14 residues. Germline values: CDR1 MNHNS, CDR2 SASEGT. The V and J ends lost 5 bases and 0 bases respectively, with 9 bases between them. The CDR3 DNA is TGTGCCAGCAGTAGCGGACACAGCACAGATACGCAGTATTTT. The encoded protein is CASSSGHSTDTQYF.

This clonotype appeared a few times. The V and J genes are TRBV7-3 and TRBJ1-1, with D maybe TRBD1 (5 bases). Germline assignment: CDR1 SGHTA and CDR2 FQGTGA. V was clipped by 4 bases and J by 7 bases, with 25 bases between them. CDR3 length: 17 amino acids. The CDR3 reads CASSSTPGASRGGEAFF. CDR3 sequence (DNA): TGTGCCAGCAGCTCTACCCCGGGAGCAAGTAGGGGCGGTGAAGCTTTCTTT.

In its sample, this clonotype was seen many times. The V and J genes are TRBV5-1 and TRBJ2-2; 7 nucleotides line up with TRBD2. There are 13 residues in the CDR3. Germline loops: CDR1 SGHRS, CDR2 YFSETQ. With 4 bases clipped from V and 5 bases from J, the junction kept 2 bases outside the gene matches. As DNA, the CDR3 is TGCGCCAGCAGCCGGGACTATACCGGGGAGCTGTTTTTT. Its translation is CASSRDYTGELFF.

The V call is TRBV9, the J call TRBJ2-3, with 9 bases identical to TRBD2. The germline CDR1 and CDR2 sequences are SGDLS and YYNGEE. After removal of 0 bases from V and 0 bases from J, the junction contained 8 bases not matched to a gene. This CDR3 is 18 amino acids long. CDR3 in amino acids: CASSVDDFLAGSTDTQYF. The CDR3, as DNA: TGTGCCAGCAGCGTAGATGACTTTCTAGCGGGGAGCACAGATACGCAGTATTTT.